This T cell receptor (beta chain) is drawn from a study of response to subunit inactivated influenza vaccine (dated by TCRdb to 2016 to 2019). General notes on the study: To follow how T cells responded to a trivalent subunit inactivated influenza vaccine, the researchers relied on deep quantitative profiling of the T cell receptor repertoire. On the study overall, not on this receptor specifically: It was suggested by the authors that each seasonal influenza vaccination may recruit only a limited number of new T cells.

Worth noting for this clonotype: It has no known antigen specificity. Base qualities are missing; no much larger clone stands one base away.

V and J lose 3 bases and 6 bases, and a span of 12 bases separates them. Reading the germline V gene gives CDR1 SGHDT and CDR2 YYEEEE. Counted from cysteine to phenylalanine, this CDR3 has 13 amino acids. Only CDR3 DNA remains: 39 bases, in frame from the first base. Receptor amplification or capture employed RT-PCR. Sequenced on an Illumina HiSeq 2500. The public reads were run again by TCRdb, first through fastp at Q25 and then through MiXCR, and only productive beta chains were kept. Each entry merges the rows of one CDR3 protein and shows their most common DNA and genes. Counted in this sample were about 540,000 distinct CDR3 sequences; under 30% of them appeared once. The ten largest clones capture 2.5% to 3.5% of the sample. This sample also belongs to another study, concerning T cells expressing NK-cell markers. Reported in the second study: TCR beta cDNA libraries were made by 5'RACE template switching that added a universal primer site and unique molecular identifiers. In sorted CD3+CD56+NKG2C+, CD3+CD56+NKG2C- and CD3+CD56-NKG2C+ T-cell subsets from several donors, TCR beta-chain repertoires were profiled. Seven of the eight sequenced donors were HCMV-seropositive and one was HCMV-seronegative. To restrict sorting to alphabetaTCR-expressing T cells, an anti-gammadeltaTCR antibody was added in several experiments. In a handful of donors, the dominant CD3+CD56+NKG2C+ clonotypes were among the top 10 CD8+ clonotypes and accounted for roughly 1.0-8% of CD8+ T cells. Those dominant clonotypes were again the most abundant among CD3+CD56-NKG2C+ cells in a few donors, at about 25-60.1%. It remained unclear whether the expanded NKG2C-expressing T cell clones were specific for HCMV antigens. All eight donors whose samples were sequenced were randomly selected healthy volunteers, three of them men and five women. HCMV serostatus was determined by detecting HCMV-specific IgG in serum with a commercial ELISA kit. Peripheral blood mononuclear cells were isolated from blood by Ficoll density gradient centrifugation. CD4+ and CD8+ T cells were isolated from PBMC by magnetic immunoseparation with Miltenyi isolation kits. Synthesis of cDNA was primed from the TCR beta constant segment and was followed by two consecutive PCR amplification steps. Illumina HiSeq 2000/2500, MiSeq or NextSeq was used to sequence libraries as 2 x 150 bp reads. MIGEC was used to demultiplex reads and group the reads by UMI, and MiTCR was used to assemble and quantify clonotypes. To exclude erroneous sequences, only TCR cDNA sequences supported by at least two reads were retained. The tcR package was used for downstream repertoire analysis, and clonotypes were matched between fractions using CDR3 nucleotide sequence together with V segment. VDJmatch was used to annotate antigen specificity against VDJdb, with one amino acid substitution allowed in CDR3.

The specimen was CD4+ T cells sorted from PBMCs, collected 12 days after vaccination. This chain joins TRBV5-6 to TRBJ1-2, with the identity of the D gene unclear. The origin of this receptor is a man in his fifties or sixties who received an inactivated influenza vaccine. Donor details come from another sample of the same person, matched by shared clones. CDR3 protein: CASSSVRLDGYTF. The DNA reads TGTGCCAGCAGCTCGGTCAGACTGGATGGCTACACCTTC.